Below are 28 T cell receptor beta chains sequenced from a single sample in a study of CD8+CD57+ T cells in acquired aplastic anemia. According to the study, genomic DNA was the template for TCR beta VDJ and CDR3 profiling. TCRdb re-analysed the reads in MiXCR, keeping a single row per CDR3 protein. There are around 200,000 distinct CDR3 sequences in the sample; around 60% occur only once, and 25% to 35% lies in the top ten. Sequenced input: sorted CD4+, CD8+, or CD8+CD57+ T cells (not recorded which) from PBMCs. The receptors stem from a human donor in good health.

The rearrangement joins TRBV5-1 to TRBJ2-5, with D maybe TRBD2 (5 bases). CDR3 length: 15 amino acids. CDR1 SGHRS and CDR2 YFSETQ come from the germline V gene. The V gene lost 1 base and the J gene lost 0 bases, with 10 bases spanning the gap. This CDR3 reads CASSLRGQNQETQYF. DNA of the CDR3: TGCGCCAGCAGCTTGAGAGGGCAGAACCAAGAGACCCAGTACTTC.

The genes are TRBV5-1 and TRBJ2-1; 10 bases are a match to TRBD2. Germline CDR1 and CDR2: SGHRS and YFSETQ. Trimming took 4 bases from V and 9 from J; bases not matched to a gene: 13. There are 16 residues in the CDR3. The CDR3 region is CASSPLLAGGPGEQFF. CDR3 DNA: TGCGCCAGCAGCCCCTTATTAGCGGGAGGCCCAGGTGAGCAGTTCTTC.

J is TRBJ1-4 and V is TRBV2; 8 positions match TRBD1. V lost 8 bases, J lost 7 bases, and 6 bases stayed unmatched. CDR1 SNHLY and CDR2 FYNNEI come from the germline V gene. The CDR3 consists of 13 residues. CDR3 sequence: CASGGQGGEKLFF. CDR3 coding DNA: TGTGCCAGCGGCGGACAGGGCGGTGAAAAACTGTTTTTT. The variable domain in full, with the rest retrieved from reference TRBV2 and TRBJ1-4, is EPEVTQTPSHQVTQMGQEVILRCVPISNHLYFYWYRQILGQKVEFLVSFYNNEISEKSEIFDDQFSVERPDGSNFTLKIRSTKLEDSAMYFCASGGQGGEKLFFGSGTQLSVL.

The chain couples TRBV25-1 to TRBJ1-2; maybe TRBD1 (6 bases). CDR1 and CDR2 from the germline V gene are MGHDK and SYGVNS. This CDR3 is built from 17 residues. Between the trimmed V and J ends, which lost 2 bases and 3 bases, there was a span of 19 bases. In DNA form, the CDR3 reads TGTGCCAGCAGTGAACGGGTTGGGTGGACAGACCACTATGGCTACACCTTC. Its translation is CASSERVGWTDHYGYTF.

The V and J genes are TRBV2 and TRBJ2-1; possible D gene TRBD1, 7 bases. Trimming shortened V by 5 bases and J by 4 bases, and 15 bases separated the two germline ends. Germline CDR1 and CDR2: SNHLY and FYNNEI. The CDR3 consists of 15 residues. The CDR3 sequence is CASSLDRAGYNEQFF. The DNA of the CDR3 is TGTGCCAGCAGTCTCGACAGGGCGGGATACAATGAGCAGTTCTTC. Full variable domain (rest looked up from reference TRBV2 and TRBJ2-1): EPEVTQTPSHQVTQMGQEVILRCVPISNHLYFYWYRQILGQKVEFLVSFYNNEISEKSEIFDDQFSVERPDGSNFTLKIRSTKLEDSAMYFCASSLDRAGYNEQFFGPGTRLTVL.

The chain couples TRBV2 to TRBJ1-2; D might be TRBD1 (6 bases). The V end lost 4 bases, the J end lost 4 bases, and 16 bases lay between the germline ends. Germline lookup yields CDR1 SNHLY and CDR2 FYNNEI. The CDR3 has 15 amino acids. CDR3 nucleotides: TGTGCCAGCAGTGTTAATGACAGGTCGATCTATGGCTACACCTTC. Translation: CASSVNDRSIYGYTF.

The gene calls are TRBV29-1 and TRBJ2-7; D not certain. This CDR3 contains 10 residues. CDR1 and CDR2 from the germline V gene are SQVTM and ANQGSEA. V shed 3 bases and J shed 7 bases, with 7 bases lying between them. This chain's CDR3 is CSVDPAEQYF. The CDR3 DNA sequence: TGCAGCGTTGATCCGGCAGAGCAGTACTTC.

The chain links TRBV2 to TRBJ1-2; the D is unclear. Between the trimmed V and J ends, which lost 2 bases and 8 bases, there was a span of 12 bases. Germline lookup yields CDR1 SNHLY and CDR2 FYNNEI. This CDR3 has 13 residues. CDR3 coding DNA: TGTGCCAGCAGTGAAATGGGAGACACGGGCTACACCTTC. It translates to CASSEMGDTGYTF.

The genes are TRBV11-2 and TRBJ1-5; tentative D call: TRBD1 (6 bases). V dropped 6 bases and J dropped 6 bases, with 15 bases sitting between them. The CDR3 is 14 amino acids. In germline, CDR1 is SGHAT, CDR2 FQNNGV. CDR3: CASRSRGEGQPQHF. In DNA, the CDR3 is TGTGCCAGCAGGTCAAGGGGGGAGGGTCAGCCCCAGCATTTT.

This chain connects TRBV7-8 to TRBJ1-5; no firm D call. CDR3 length: 18 residues. CDR1 and CDR2 (germline): SGHVS, FQNEAQ. V was clipped by 3 bases and J by 0 bases, with 18 bases between them. CDR3 region: CASSFSQSSSISNQPQHF. As DNA, the CDR3 is TGTGCCAGCAGCTTTAGCCAGAGTTCGAGTATTAGCAATCAGCCCCAGCATTTT.

The CDR3 reads CAISEFEGDTQYF. CDR3 in DNA: TGTGCCATCAGTGAGTTTGAAGGCGATACGCAGTATTTT. The chain employs TRBV10-3 and TRBJ2-3; no reliable D call. The CDR3 has 13 residues. Germline CDR1 and CDR2: ENHRY and SYGVKD. V lost 1 base to trimming and J lost 6 bases, with 8 bases between them.

The chain is built from TRBV7-8 and TRBJ2-7, with a tentative D call TRBD2 (7 bases). Germline V gene lookup returns CDR1 SGHVS and CDR2 FQNEAQ. This CDR3 is 15 amino acids long. Trimming pared 1 base from V and 0 bases from J, leaving 10 bases between. The CDR3 coding sequence is TGTGCCAGCAGCTTAGAGGGGGGGAGCTCCTACGAGCAGTACTTC. Protein sequence: CASSLEGGSSYEQYF.

The rearrangement links TRBV7-9 to TRBJ1-2; the match to TRBD1 covers 8 bases. Per the germline V gene, CDR1 is SEHNR and CDR2 is FQNEAQ (reference sequence). V gave up 3 bases and J gave up 3 bases; unmatched junction bases: 0. The CDR3 totals 13 residues. As DNA, the CDR3 is TGTGCCAGCAGCTTGGGACAGGACTATGGCTACACCTTC. Translation gives CASSLGQDYGYTF.

This chain connects TRBV19 to TRBJ1-1, with 9 bases identical to TRBD1. V shed 6 bases, J shed 0 bases, and the junction held 2 bases outside the gene matches. The CDR3 contains 14 residues. Germline V CDR1 and CDR2: LNHDA, SQIVND (reference sequence). This chain's CDR3 is CASSGTGLNTEAFF. DNA for the CDR3: TGTGCCAGTAGCGGGACAGGGCTGAACACTGAAGCTTTCTTT. The full variable domain, in which reference TRBV19 and TRBJ1-1 provide the parts outside the CDR3, is DGGITQSPKYLFRKEGQNVTLSCEQNLNHDAMYWYRQDPGQGLRLIYYSQIVNDFQKGDIAEGYSVSREKKESFPLTVTSAQKNPTAFYLCASSGTGLNTEAFFGQGTRLTVV.

The genes are TRBV20-1 and TRBJ1-1; D might be TRBD1 (6 bases). This CDR3 contains 19 residues. Between the trimmed V and J ends, which lost 6 bases and 3 bases, there was a span of 32 bases. CDR1 and CDR2 (germline): DFQATT, SNEGSKA (reference sequence). This CDR3 reads CSAEEHRASGGVRYTEAFF. In nucleotides, the CDR3 is TGCAGTGCAGAGGAACATAGGGCCTCGGGGGGCGTAAGGTACACTGAAGCTTTCTTT.

Only a few counts were recorded for this clonotype. The chain has TRBV6-4 and TRBJ1-2, with D possibly matching TRBD1 (5 bases). The CDR3 runs to 13 residues. The germline CDR1 and CDR2 sequences are MRHNA and SNTAGT. Trimming removed 2 bases from V and 7 bases from J, with 11 bases in between. The CDR3: CASSDPGHLGYTF. In DNA, the CDR3 is TGTGCCAGCAGTGACCCCGGACATCTTGGCTACACCTTC.

To note about this clonotype: A read error may produce the germline difference seen at one junction end. The chain uses TRBV20-1 and TRBJ1-1, with 10 bases aligning to TRBD1. This CDR3 comprises 14 residues. Per germline, CDR1 DFQATT and CDR2 SNEGSKA (reference sequence). The CDR3 loop reads CSARGGQGVFEASF. The CDR3 region has the DNA TGCAGTGCTAGAGGTGGACAGGGGGTGTTTGAAGCTTCCTTT.

The table lists this clonotype with a count of one. Mismatch with germline at one junction end may stem from a read error. The rearrangement links TRBV7-7 to TRBJ2-2, with 9 positions matching TRBD1. CDR1 is SSHAT and CDR2 is FNYEAQ in the germline V gene (reference sequence). The CDR3 contains 15 residues. The CDR3, as DNA: TGTGCTAGCAGCGGGACAGGGTTCTTGTCCGGGGAGCTGTTTTTT. It encodes CASSGTGFLSGELFF. The whole variable domain, filled in from reference TRBV7-7 and TRBJ2-2, reads GAGVSQSPRYKVTKRGQDVTLRCDPISSHATLYWYQQALGQGPEFLTYFNYEAQPDKSGLPSDRFSAERPEGSISTLTIQRTEQRDSAMYRCASSGTGFLSGELFFGEGSRLTVL.

J is TRBJ1-2 and V is TRBV7-2; 10 bases align to TRBD1. CDR1 is SGHTA, CDR2 FQGNSA, per germline. The CDR3 has 15 amino acids. The trim removed 5 bases at V and 5 bases at J, leaving 8 bases unmatched. The CDR3 sequence is CASSPQADRGYGYTF. As DNA, the CDR3 is TGTGCCAGCAGCCCCCAGGCGGACAGGGGGTATGGCTACACCTTC.

V gene TRBV7-6 combines with J gene TRBJ2-3; 10 bases map to TRBD2. The V segment lost 6 bases and the J segment 6 bases; nucleotides outside the gene matches: 6. The length of the CDR3 is 14 residues. In germline, CDR1 is SGHVS, CDR2 FNYEAQ. The CDR3 here is CASRAGGPSDTQYF. The CDR3 bases are TGTGCCAGCAGAGCGGGGGGGCCATCCGATACGCAGTATTTT.

The V call is TRBV7-9, the J call TRBJ2-6; D is unresolved. Germline values: CDR1 SEHNR, CDR2 FQNEAQ (reference sequence). CDR3 size: 13 residues. V shed 8 bases and J shed 4 bases, with 9 bases lying between them. The CDR3 region is CASGPTGANVLTF. In DNA form, the CDR3 reads TGTGCCAGCGGACCTACAGGGGCCAACGTCCTGACTTTC. The full variable domain, completed using reference TRBV7-9 and TRBJ2-6, is DTGVSQNPRHKITKRGQNVTFRCDPISEHNRLYWYRQTLGQGPEFLTYFQNEAQLEKSRLLSDRFSAERPKGSFSTLEIQRTEQGDSAMYLCASGPTGANVLTFGAGSRLTVL.

The V and J genes are TRBV20-1 and TRBJ2-5; TRBD1 is a possible D gene (6 bases). Germline loops: CDR1 DFQATT, CDR2 SNEGSKA (reference sequence). V gave up 3 bases and J gave up 3 bases, with 14 bases separating them. This CDR3 spans 14 amino acids. The CDR3 nucleotides are TGCAGTGCTAGTGCCCTGGACAGCAAAGAGACCCAGTACTTC. Protein sequence: CSASALDSKETQYF.

This chain links TRBV15 with TRBJ2-1; 9 bases map to TRBD2. The CDR3 sequence is 21 residues long. Germline V CDR1 and CDR2: LNHNV, YYDKDF (reference sequence). Trimming cost V 4 bases and J 0 bases; bases outside gene matches: 19. CDR3 DNA sequence: TGTGCCACCAGCATCCTCCCGGGGGCGGGGGGGTCCCAAAACTCCTACAATGAGCAGTTCTTC. It specifies CATSILPGAGGSQNSYNEQFF.

This clonotype was seen just once. This chain links TRBV28 with TRBJ2-7; TRBD2 matches at 14 bases. The CDR3 has 15 amino acids. Germline CDR1 is MDHEN and CDR2 is SYDVKM. V gave up 5 bases and J gave up 3 bases; unmatched junction bases: 3. CDR3 residues: CASSPGTSGSYEQYF. CDR3 coding DNA: TGTGCCAGCAGTCCGGGGACTAGCGGGAGCTACGAGCAGTACTTC.

V gene TRBV20-1 combines with J gene TRBJ2-1, with 10 bases matching TRBD2. Germline CDR1 reads DFQATT; CDR2 reads SNEGSKA (reference sequence). The CDR3 spans 14 residues. The junction had 3 bases not matched to a gene; V was cut back by 5 bases and J by 2 bases. The chain's CDR3 is CSAGTSATYNEQFF. In DNA form, the CDR3 reads TGCAGTGCTGGGACTAGCGCAACCTACAATGAGCAGTTCTTC.

This clonotype occurred many times. The J gene is TRBJ1-5, the V gene TRBV18; no clear D. CDR3 length: 12 amino acids. Per germline, CDR1 KGHSH and CDR2 LQKENI. Trimming stripped 2 bases from V and 12 bases from J, with 11 bases between. The CDR3 is CASSPGQENQHF. In DNA, the CDR3 is TGTGCCAGCTCACCAGGGCAGGAGAACCAGCATTTT.

This clonotype ranks as medium-sized. The V gene is TRBV7-6, the J gene TRBJ2-2; D remains ambiguous. This CDR3 contains 11 residues. Trimming left V 5 bases short and J 5 bases short, with 3 bases between. Germline assignment: CDR1 SGHVS and CDR2 FNYEAQ. This CDR3 reads CASSPTGELFF. CDR3 coding DNA: TGTGCCAGCAGCCCAACCGGGGAGCTGTTTTTT.

This chain uses TRBV15 with TRBJ2-7, with a possible D match to TRBD2 (6 bases). The CDR3 length is 15 residues. In germline, CDR1 is LNHNV, CDR2 YYDKDF (reference sequence). Trimming pared 2 bases from V and 2 bases from J, leaving 13 bases between. CDR3 amino acids: CATSRSGTVAYEQYF. The CDR3, as DNA: TGTGCCACCAGCAGATCCGGGACTGTTGCCTACGAGCAGTACTTC.